This entry is about one T cell receptor beta chain. CDR3 length: 20 residues. The germline CDR1 and CDR2 sequences are MNHEY and SVGEGT. The sample comes from a study of monozygotic twins with inflammatory bowel disease. In preparing each TCR library, 3500 ng of total RNA was used. TCRdb reprocessed the 5' RACE reads; each CDR3 protein has one entry and no DNA is given. The listing contains about 160,000 distinct CDR3 sequences. The clonotype originates from a human donor with ulcerative colitis or Crohn's disease, or a healthy co-twin of an affected twin (not recorded which). V is TRBV6-2 or TRBV6-3 and J is TRBJ2-6; TCRdb selects TRBD1, and the lack of DNA leaves this call unchecked. The sample comprised blood. This chain's CDR3 is CASSYSLSGQGFSGANVLTF.